The 13 T cell receptor beta chains listed next were all sequenced from one sample in a study of T-cell reconstitution after alpha-beta-depleted transplantation in children. Unique molecular identifiers were incorporated when the TCRbeta library was constructed. From the PCR reads, TCRdb called clonotypes with MiXCR, one entry per CDR3 protein. The repertoire holds hundreds of thousands of distinct CDR3 sequences, with less than 9% as singletons. The sequenced sample was PBMCs, mostly from graft donor cells, obtained 180 days after TCRalphabeta/CD19-depleted stem cell transplant. These receptor sequences come from a male patient younger than 18 who had a stem cell transplant for acute lymphoblastic leukemia, so the T cells may come from the graft donor.

This clonotype was seen at least ten times. The chain has TRBV4-2 and TRBJ1-2; D unresolved. V shed 5 bases and J shed 4 bases, with 17 bases lying between them. The CDR3 length is 15 residues. Germline V gives CDR1 LGHNA, CDR2 YNFKEQ. Written as DNA, the CDR3 is TGTGCCAGCAGCGCCGAAGAGGGAGGCGGCTATGGCTACACCTTC. Residues: CASSAEEGGGYGYTF.

This clonotype was counted between two and nine times. The V call is TRBV20-1, the J call TRBJ1-4; the D gene is possibly TRBD1 (5 bases). The CDR3 extends over 13 amino acids. Germline lookup yields CDR1 DFQATT and CDR2 SNEGSKA (reference sequence). The V end was cut by 6 bases, the J end by 7 bases, with 15 bases between. The CDR3 region has the DNA TGCAGTGCCCGACATGGGGGGAGTGAAAAACTGTTTTTT. Translation: CSARHGGSEKLFF.

This clonotype was seen ten or more times. The V call is TRBV20-1, the J call TRBJ2-7, with D tentatively TRBD1 (6 bases). The CDR3 contains 11 residues. Germline V gives CDR1 DFQATT, CDR2 SNEGSKA (reference sequence). CDR3 amino acids: CSGTFSYEQYF. The CDR3 DNA reads as TGCAGCGGGACATTCTCCTACGAGCAGTACTTC.

This clonotype was detected many times. The rearrangement uses TRBV10-3 and TRBJ1-2; 10 bases map to TRBD1. Losses at the gene ends were 10 bases for V and 7 bases for J; bases not matched to a gene: 9. The germline V gene encodes CDR1 ENHRY and CDR2 SYGVKD. This CDR3 region has 13 residues. The CDR3 coding sequence is TGTGCCACCAACCGGGACAGGGGTAGTGGCTACACCTTC. Amino acid sequence: CATNRDRGSGYTF.

Many counts were recorded for this clonotype. This rearrangement joins TRBV6-5 to TRBJ2-5, with 8 nucleotides matching TRBD1. V was pared by 7 bases and J by 4 bases, with 14 bases of the junction left unmatched. This CDR3 comprises 16 residues. CDR1 is MNHEY, CDR2 SVGAGI, per germline. CDR3 protein: CASICGQGIIPETQYF. CDR3 nucleotides: TGTGCCAGCATTTGTGGACAGGGTATTATTCCAGAGACCCAGTACTTC.

This clonotype was seen ten or more times. This sequence joins TRBV27 and TRBJ2-3; 10 bases match TRBD2. The CDR3 covers 16 residues. Germline-derived CDR1 and CDR2 are MNHEY and SMNVEV (reference sequence). V trimming: 5 bases; J trimming: 3 bases; junction bases outside the gene matches: 8. CDR3 sequence reads: CASSTLAGVGTDTQYF. CDR3 bases: TGTGCCAGCAGTACCCTAGCGGGAGTAGGAACAGATACGCAGTATTTT.

This clonotype was observed at least ten times. The chain uses TRBV6-1 and TRBJ1-1, with a possible D match to TRBD1 (5 bases). Germline values: CDR1 MNHNS, CDR2 SASEGT. Trimming shortened V by 4 bases and J by 4 bases, and 13 bases separated the two germline ends. This CDR3 region has 14 residues. CDR3 region: CASSVRVGGTEAFF. The DNA for the CDR3 is TGTGCCAGCAGTGTAAGGGTTGGGGGCACTGAAGCTTTCTTT.

This clonotype was seen repeatedly, ten times or more. This chain joins TRBV3-1 and TRBJ2-3; D assignment may be TRBD1 or TRBD2 (6 bases each). V was shortened by 1 base and J by 8 bases, with 16 bases between the two germline ends. This CDR3 comprises 15 residues. Germline V gene lookup returns CDR1 LGHDT and CDR2 YNNKEL (reference sequence). DNA for the CDR3: TGTGCCAGCAGCCAAGCGTCGGGGGCCGGAGGTACGCAGTATTTT. Its translation is CASSQASGAGGTQYF.

This clonotype appeared many times. The CDR3 loop reads CASSTRQVLSGANVLTF. The CDR3 DNA reads as TGTGCCAGCAGTACCCGACAGGTCCTCTCTGGGGCCAACGTCCTGACTTTC. The J gene is TRBJ2-6, the V gene TRBV28; D perhaps matches TRBD1 (6 bases). The CDR3 extends over 17 amino acids. CDR1 and CDR2 from the germline V gene are MDHEN and SYDVKM. Trimming stripped 5 bases from V and 0 bases from J, with 14 bases between.

This clonotype came up many times. This chain connects TRBV25-1 to TRBJ2-7; D might be TRBD1 or TRBD2, each matching 5 bases. The CDR3 covers 11 residues. With 3 bases removed from V and 8 bases from J, the gap between germline ends came to 8 bases. Germline V gene data show CDR1 as MGHDK and CDR2 as SYGVNS. This CDR3 is CASSDVGQQYF. The CDR3 nucleotides read TGTGCCAGCAGTGATGTGGGACAGCAGTACTTC.

This clonotype showed up many times. The J gene is TRBJ2-7, the V gene TRBV15; maybe TRBD2 (6 bases). This CDR3 spans 18 amino acids. Trimming left V 1 base short and J 0 bases short, with 19 bases between. Germline V gives CDR1 LNHNV, CDR2 YYDKDF (reference sequence). Here the CDR3 reads CATSRGGDWAWSSYEQYF. The CDR3 DNA reads TGTGCCACCAGCAGAGGGGGGGACTGGGCCTGGAGCTCCTACGAGCAGTACTTC.

This clonotype was recorded at least ten times. This sequence joins TRBV11-2 and TRBJ2-2; 15 nucleotides line up with TRBD2. J lost 5 bases, V lost 6 bases, and 7 bases had no gene match. The CDR3 length is 17 residues. Germline CDR1 is SGHAT and CDR2 is FQNNGV. CDR3 residues: CASRRTSGRAGTGELFF. CDR3 DNA sequence: TGTGCCAGCAGACGGACTAGCGGGAGGGCCGGGACCGGGGAGCTGTTTTTT.

The chain uses TRBV20-1 and TRBJ1-2; a possible D gene is TRBD1 (5 bases). CDR1 DFQATT and CDR2 SNEGSKA come from the germline V gene (reference sequence). This CDR3 spans 13 amino acids. Trimming cost V 3 bases and J 4 bases, with 12 bases left between them. DNA of the CDR3: TGCAGTGCTAGCGGGCAGGGCGGCTATGGCTACACCTTC. Its protein product is CSASGQGGYGYTF.